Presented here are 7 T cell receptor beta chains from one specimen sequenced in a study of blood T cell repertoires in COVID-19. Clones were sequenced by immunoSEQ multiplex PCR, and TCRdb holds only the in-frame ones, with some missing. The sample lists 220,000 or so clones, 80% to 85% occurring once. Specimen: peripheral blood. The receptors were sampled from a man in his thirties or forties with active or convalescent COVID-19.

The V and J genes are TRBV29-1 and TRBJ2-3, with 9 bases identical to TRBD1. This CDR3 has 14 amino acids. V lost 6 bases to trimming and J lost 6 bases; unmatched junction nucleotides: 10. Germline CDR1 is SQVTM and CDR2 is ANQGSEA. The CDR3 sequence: CSVDDRDRDDTQYF. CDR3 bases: TGCAGCGTCGATGACCGGGACAGGGATGATACGCAGTATTTT.

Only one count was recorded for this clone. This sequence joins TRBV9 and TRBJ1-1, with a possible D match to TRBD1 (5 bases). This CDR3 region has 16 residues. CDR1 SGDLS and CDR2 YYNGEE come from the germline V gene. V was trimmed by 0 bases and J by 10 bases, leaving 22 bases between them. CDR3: CASSVDPHRWGEGAFF. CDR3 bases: TGTGCCAGCAGCGTAGATCCCCATAGGTGGGGGGAAGGAGCTTTCTTT. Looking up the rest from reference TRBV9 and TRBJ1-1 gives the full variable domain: DSGVTQTPKHLITATGQRVTLRCSPRSGDLSVYWYQQSLDQGLQFLIQYYNGEERAKGNILERFSAQQFPDLHSELNLSSLELGDSALYFCASSVDPHRWGEGAFFGQGTRLTVV.

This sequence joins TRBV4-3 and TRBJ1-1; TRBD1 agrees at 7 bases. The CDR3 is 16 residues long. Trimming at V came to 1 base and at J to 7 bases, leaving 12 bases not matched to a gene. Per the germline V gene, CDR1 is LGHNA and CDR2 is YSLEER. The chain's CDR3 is CASSQATGKRLFEAFF. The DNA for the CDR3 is TGCGCCAGCAGCCAAGCGACAGGGAAACGACTTTTTGAAGCTTTCTTT.

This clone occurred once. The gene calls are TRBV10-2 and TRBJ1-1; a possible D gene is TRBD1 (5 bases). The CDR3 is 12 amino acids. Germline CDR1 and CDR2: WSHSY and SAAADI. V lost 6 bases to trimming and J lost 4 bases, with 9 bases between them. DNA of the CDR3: TGCGCCAGCAGCAGACAGAGCACTGAAGCTTTCTTT. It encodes CASSRQSTEAFF.

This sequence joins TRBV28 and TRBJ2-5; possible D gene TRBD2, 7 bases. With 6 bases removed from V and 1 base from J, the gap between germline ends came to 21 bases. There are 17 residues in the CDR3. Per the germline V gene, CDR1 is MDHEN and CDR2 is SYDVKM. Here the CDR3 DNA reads TGTGCCAGCAGGCCCTCGGGGGGCGCAGCCCTCCAAGAGACCCAGTACTTC. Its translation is CASRPSGGAALQETQYF. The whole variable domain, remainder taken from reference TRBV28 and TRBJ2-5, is DVKVTQSSRYLVKRTGEKVFLECVQDMDHENMFWYRQDPGLGLRLIYFSYDVKMKEKGDIPEGYSVSREKKERFSLILESASTNQTSMYLCASRPSGGAALQETQYFGPGTRLLVL.

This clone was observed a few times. CDR3 amino acids: CASSLGGPDTIYF. DNA for the CDR3: TGTGCCAGCAGTTTAGGCGGGCCGGACACCATATATTTT. The V gene is TRBV12-3 or TRBV12-4, the J gene TRBJ1-3, with D uncertain. The V end was cut by 1 base, the J end by 8 bases, with 9 bases between. The CDR3 totals 13 residues.

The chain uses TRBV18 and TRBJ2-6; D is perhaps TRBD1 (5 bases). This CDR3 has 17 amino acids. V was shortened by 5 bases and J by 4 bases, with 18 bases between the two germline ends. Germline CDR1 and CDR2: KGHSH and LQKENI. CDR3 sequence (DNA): TGTGCCAGCTCAACGGCCCATGTGGGGCGGGGGGCCAACGTCCTGACTTTC. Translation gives CASSTAHVGRGANVLTF.